This T cell receptor beta chain was obtained from a study of T cell changes during pregnancy in multiple sclerosis. CDR1 SGHAT and CDR2 FQNNGV come from the germline V gene. The ends lost 1 base at V and 4 bases at J; junction bases unmatched: 6. This CDR3 spans 18 amino acids. TCRdb's copy holds only in-frame clones and misses some; the assay was immunoSEQ multiplex PCR. The table shows about 56,000 clones, with 70% to 90% occurring only once. This TCR was recovered from a female donor with multiple sclerosis, enrolled in a pregnancy study. The sequencing used peripheral blood, collected after pregnancy. This chain uses TRBV11-2 with TRBJ1-6; TRBD1 matches at 11 bases. The CDR3 region is CASSLGWTGGGYNSPLHF. The CDR3 DNA sequence: TGTGCCAGCAGCTTAGGCTGGACAGGGGGCGGGTATAATTCACCCCTCCACTTT.